The clone carrying this TCR beta chain turned up a few times. This sample is part of a study of blood T cell repertoires in COVID-19. The data were produced by immunoSEQ multiplex PCR, yet TCRdb's version contains in-frame clones alone and is incomplete. The table lists around 60,000 clones, 70% to 90% of them singletons. This CDR3 spans 12 amino acids. The V gene's germline CDR1 is ENHRY and CDR2 SYGVKD. With V trimmed by 10 bases and J by 4 bases, 4 bases remained unmatched. The receptor was isolated from a man older than 75 with acute or convalescent COVID-19. Material for sequencing was peripheral blood. The V and J genes are TRBV10-3 and TRBJ1-1; 9 bases agree with TRBD1. The CDR3 region is CATGTGLTEAFF. The CDR3 DNA is TGTGCCACCGGGACAGGGCTCACTGAAGCTTTCTTT.